This T cell receptor (beta chain) comes out of a study of CD8 T cells in ankylosing spondylitis. The table lists this clonotype with many counts. Its cognate antigen is unknown. Study-wide results and caveats: Reported data indicate significant enrichment of disease-linked clones within matched ankylosing spondylitis synovial fluid. Peripheral blood held disease-linked clones only at relatively low frequency, and these were CD8+. Prior work had noted some motif variants in reactive arthritis blood and synovial fluid.

The length of the CDR3 is 17 residues. Germline-derived CDR1 and CDR2 are LNHDA and SQIVND (reference sequence). V shed 4 bases, J shed 6 bases, and the junction held 11 bases outside the gene matches. 5'-RACE, quantitative and with molecular barcodes, yielded the TCR beta libraries. One entry per CDR3 protein results from TCRdb running MiXCR on the 5' RACE reads. The repertoire holds approximately 220,000 distinct CDR3 sequences, with approximately 24% as singletons. Sequencing used blood, either unsorted or a sorted T cell fraction (not recorded which). The source of this sequence is a male donor with ankylosing spondylitis or in good health (not recorded which). The chain combines TRBV19 with TRBJ2-1; 11 nucleotides line up with TRBD2. CDR3: CASSKPPTSGTINEQFF. CDR3 bases: TGTGCCAGTAGTAAACCCCCGACTAGCGGGACCATCAATGAGCAGTTCTTC.